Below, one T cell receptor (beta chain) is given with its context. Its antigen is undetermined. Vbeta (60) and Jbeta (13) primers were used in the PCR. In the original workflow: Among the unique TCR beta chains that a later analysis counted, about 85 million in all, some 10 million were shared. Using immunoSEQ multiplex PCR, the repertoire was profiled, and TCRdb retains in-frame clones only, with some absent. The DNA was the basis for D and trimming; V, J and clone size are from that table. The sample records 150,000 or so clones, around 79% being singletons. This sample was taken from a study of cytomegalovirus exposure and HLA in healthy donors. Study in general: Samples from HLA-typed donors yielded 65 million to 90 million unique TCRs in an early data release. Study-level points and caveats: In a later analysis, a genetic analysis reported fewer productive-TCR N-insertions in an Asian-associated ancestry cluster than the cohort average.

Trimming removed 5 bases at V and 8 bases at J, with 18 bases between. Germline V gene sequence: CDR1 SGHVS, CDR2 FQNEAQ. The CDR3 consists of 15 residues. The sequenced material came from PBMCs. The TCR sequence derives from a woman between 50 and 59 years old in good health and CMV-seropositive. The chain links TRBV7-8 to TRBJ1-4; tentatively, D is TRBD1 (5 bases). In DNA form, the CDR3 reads TGTGCCAGCAGCCCCCGGGTGGGGGGAGGGGAAAAACTGTTTTTT. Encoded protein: CASSPRVGGGEKLFF. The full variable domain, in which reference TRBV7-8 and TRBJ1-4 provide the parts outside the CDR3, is GAGVSQSPRYKVAKRGQDVALRCDPISGHVSLFWYQQALGQGPEFLTYFQNEAQLDKSGLPSDRFFAERPEGSVSTLKIQRTQQEDSAVYLCASSPRVGGGEKLFFGSGTQLSVL.